This TCR beta chain appears in the sequencing data of a study of metastatic and nonmetastatic thyroid tumors. Background on the study: Comparison of repertoires was carried out across blood and tumor or nodule tissue from malignant and benign thyroid patients.

None of the patients had undergone any treatment ahead of thyroid surgery. Study processing details: The study took CDR3 differences across clinicopathological groups and made a distant-metastasis classifier for papillary thyroid cancer from them. TCRdb re-clonotyped the PCR reads via MiXCR. The V and J calls were not made by the authors but by TCRdb's processing. The sample includes approximately 16,000 clones, about 30% of them seen just once. The CDR3 runs to 15 residues. V lost 0 bases to trimming and J lost 3 bases, with 12 bases between them. Germline-derived CDR1 and CDR2 are MNHEY and SVGEGT. Study-wide points: In both blood and tumor samples, TCR beta diversity was reported significantly higher for malignant than benign nodules.

This clone was detected a few times. The antigen remains unidentified. Specimen: tumor tissue. The chain carries TRBV6-2 or TRBV6-3 and TRBJ2-7, with no clear D. The sequence was collected from a male donor with papillary thyroid cancer or a benign thyroid nodule (not recorded which). Some clones in this sample may be carry-over from other donors' samples. CDR3 in amino acids: CASSYSWVRNYEQYF. The DNA for the CDR3 is TGTGCCAGCAGTTACTCCTGGGTCCGAAACTACGAGCAGTACTTC.